Sequencing of this TCR beta chain was carried out in a study of OX40 agonist ivuxolimab in advanced cancers. Overall study context: Ivuxolimab, an antibody acting as an agonist of OX40 (CD134), was used to treat patients. Patients got intravenous ivuxolimab at 0.01 to 10 mg/kg every 2 weeks.

Comments on this clone: Its antigen is unknown.

Germline V gene data show CDR1 as MNHEY and CDR2 as SMNVEV (reference sequence). The germline V and J ends were trimmed by 7 bases and 0 bases, with 10 bases remaining between them. This CDR3 has 15 amino acids. Findings and limits, study-wide: Compared with others, partial responders at 0.1-3.0 mg/kg displayed clonal expansion among the lowest. Certain nonresponders additionally had low normalized T-cell clonal expansion.

Repertoires were generated with immunoSEQ multiplex PCR, while TCRdb's copy carries only in-frame clones and drops some. The table includes more than 20,000 clones, around three quarters detected once. This sequence joins TRBV27 and TRBJ1-6; D possibly corresponds to TRBD1 (5 bases). This sequence originates from an adult with an advanced solid tumor such as melanoma, head and neck, liver or kidney cancer. The sequencing used CD4+ or CD8+ T cells sorted from blood, collected in a trial of the OX40 agonist ivuxolimab. This CDR3 reads CASKEGSSYNSPLHF. Written as DNA, the CDR3 is TGTGCCAGCAAAGAGGGGAGCTCCTATAATTCACCCCTCCACTTT.